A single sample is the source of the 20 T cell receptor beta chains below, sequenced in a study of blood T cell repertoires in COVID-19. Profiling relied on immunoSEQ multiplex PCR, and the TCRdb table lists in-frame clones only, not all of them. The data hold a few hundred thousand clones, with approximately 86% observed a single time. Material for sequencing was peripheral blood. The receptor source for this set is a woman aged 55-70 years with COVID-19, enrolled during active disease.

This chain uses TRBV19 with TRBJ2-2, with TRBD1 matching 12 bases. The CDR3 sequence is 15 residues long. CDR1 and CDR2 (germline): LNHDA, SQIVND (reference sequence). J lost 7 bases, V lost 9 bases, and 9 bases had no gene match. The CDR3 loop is CASRDRGPGGGELFF. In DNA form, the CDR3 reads TGTGCCAGCCGGGACAGGGGGCCGGGAGGCGGGGAGCTGTTTTTT.

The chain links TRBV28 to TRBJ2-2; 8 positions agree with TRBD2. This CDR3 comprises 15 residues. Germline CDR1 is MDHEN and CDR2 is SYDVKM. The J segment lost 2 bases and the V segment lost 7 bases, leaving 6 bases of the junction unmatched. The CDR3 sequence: CASKASGFNTGELFF. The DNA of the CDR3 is TGTGCCAGCAAAGCTAGCGGGTTCAACACCGGGGAGCTGTTTTTT.

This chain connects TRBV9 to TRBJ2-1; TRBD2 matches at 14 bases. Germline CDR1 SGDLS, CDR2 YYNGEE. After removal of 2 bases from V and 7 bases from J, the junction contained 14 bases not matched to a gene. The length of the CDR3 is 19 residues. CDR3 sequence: CASSVASGLAGVPFNEQFF. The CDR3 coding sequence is TGTGCCAGCAGCGTGGCCTCGGGACTAGCGGGAGTCCCCTTTAATGAGCAGTTCTTC.

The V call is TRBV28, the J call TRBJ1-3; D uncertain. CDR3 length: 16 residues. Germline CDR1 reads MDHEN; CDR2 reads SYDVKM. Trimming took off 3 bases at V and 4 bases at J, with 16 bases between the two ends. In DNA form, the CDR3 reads TGTGCCAGCAGTTTCATTGGTAGTGGTCGAGGAAACACCATATATTTT. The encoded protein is CASSFIGSGRGNTIYF.

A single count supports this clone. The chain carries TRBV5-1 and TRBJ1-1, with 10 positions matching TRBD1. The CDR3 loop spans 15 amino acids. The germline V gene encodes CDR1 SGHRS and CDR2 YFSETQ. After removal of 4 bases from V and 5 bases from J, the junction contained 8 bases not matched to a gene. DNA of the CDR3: TGCGCCAGCAGCCTACGACAGGGGGCGCGGACTGAAGCTTTCTTT. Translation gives CASSLRQGARTEAFF. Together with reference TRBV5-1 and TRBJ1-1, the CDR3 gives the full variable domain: KAGVTQTPRYLIKTRGQQVTLSCSPISGHRSVSWYQQTPGQGLQFLFEYFSETQRNKGNFPGRFSGRQFSNSRSEMNVSTLELGDSALYLCASSLRQGARTEAFFGQGTRLTVV.

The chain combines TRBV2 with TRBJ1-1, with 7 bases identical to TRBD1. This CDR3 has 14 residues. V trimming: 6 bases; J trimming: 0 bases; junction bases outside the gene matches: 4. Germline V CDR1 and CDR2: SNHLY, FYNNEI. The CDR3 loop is CASRETGLNTEAFF. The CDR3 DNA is TGTGCCAGCAGGGAGACAGGGTTGAACACTGAAGCTTTCTTT.

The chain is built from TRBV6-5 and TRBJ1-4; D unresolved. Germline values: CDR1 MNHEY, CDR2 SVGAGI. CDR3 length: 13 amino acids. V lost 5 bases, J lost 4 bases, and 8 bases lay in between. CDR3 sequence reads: CASSTRLNEKLFF. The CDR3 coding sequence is TGTGCCAGCAGTACCCGACTTAATGAAAAACTGTTTTTT.

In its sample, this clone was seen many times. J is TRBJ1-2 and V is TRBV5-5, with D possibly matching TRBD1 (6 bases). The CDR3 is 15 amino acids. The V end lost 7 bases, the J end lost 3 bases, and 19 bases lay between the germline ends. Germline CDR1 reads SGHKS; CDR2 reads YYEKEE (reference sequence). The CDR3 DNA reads TGTGCCAGCGGGGCGGCGGGGGGCGTAGACTATGGCTACACCTTC. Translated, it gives CASGAAGGVDYGYTF.

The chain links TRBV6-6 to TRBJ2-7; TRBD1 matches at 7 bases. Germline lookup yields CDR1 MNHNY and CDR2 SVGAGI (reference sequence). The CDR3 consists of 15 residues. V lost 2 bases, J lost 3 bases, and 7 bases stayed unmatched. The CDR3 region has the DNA TGTGCCAGCAGTTACACTCAGGGGGTGATCTACGAGCAGTACTTC. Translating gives CASSYTQGVIYEQYF.

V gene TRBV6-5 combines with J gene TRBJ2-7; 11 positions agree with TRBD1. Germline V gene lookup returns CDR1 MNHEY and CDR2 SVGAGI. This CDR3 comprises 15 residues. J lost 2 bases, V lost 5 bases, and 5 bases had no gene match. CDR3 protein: CASSRGTGGAYEQYF. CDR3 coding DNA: TGTGCCAGCAGTCGAGGGACAGGGGGTGCCTACGAGCAGTACTTC.

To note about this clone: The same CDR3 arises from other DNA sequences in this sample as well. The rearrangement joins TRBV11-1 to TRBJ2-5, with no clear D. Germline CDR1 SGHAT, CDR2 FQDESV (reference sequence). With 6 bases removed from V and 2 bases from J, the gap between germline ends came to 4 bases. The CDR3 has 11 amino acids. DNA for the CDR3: TGTGCCAGCAGTTCACAAGAGACCCAGTACTTC. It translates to CASSSQETQYF.

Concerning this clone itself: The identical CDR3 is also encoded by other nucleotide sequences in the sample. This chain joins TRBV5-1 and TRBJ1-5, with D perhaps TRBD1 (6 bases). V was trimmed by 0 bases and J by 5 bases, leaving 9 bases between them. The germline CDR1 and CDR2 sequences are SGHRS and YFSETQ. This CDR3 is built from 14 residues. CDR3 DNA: TGCGCCAGCAGCTTGGTCGCAGGGGATCAGCCCCAGCATTTT. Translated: CASSLVAGDQPQHF.

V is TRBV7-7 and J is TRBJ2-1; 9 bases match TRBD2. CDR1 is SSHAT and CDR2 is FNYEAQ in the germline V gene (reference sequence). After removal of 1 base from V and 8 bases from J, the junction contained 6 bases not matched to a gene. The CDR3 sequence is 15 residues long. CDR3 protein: CASSLDGGRGDEQFF. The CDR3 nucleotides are TGTGCCAGCAGCTTAGACGGCGGGAGGGGGGATGAGCAGTTCTTC.

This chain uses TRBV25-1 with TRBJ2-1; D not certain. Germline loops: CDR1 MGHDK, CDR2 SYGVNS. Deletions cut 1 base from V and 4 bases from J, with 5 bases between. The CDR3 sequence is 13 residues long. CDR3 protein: CASSESGYNEQFF. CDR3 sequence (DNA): TGTGCCAGCAGTGAATCAGGTTACAATGAGCAGTTCTTC.

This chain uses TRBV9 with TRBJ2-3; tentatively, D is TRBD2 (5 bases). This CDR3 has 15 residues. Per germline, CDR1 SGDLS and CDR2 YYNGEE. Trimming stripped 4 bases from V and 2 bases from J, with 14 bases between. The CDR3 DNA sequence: TGTGCCAGCAGCCCCCGGACTGTCCCCACAGATACGCAGTATTTT. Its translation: CASSPRTVPTDTQYF.

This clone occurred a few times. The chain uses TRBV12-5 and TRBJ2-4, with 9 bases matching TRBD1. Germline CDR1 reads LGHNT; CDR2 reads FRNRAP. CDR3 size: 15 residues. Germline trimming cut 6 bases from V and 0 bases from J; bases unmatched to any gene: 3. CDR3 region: CASGRTGVAKNIQYF. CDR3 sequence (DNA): TGTGCTAGTGGGCGGACAGGGGTAGCCAAAAACATTCAGTACTTC.

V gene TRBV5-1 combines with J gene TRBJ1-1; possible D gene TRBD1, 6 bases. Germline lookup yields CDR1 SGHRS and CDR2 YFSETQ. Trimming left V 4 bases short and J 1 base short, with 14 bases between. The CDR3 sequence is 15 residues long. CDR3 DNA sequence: TGCGCCAGCAGCGGAACCGGGACACAGAACACTGAAGCTTTCTTT. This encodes CASSGTGTQNTEAFF.

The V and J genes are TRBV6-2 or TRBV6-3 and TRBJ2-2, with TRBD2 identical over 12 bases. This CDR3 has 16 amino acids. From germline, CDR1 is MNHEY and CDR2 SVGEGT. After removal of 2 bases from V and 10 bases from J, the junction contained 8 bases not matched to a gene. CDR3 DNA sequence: TGTGCCAGCAGTTACCGACGACTAGCGGGAGTCGTGGAGCTGTTTTTT. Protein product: CASSYRRLAGVVELFF.

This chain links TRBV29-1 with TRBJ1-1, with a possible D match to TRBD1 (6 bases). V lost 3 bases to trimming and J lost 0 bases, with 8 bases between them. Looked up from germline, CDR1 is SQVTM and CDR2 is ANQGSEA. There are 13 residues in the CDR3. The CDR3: CSVESGVNTEAFF. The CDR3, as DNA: TGCAGCGTTGAGTCAGGGGTGAACACTGAAGCTTTCTTT.

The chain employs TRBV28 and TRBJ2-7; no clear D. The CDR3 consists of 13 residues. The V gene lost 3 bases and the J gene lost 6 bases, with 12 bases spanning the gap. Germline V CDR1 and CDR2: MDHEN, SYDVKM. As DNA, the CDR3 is TGTGCCAGCAGTTTTAGATGGGCCGGCGAGCAGTACTTC. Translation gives CASSFRWAGEQYF.